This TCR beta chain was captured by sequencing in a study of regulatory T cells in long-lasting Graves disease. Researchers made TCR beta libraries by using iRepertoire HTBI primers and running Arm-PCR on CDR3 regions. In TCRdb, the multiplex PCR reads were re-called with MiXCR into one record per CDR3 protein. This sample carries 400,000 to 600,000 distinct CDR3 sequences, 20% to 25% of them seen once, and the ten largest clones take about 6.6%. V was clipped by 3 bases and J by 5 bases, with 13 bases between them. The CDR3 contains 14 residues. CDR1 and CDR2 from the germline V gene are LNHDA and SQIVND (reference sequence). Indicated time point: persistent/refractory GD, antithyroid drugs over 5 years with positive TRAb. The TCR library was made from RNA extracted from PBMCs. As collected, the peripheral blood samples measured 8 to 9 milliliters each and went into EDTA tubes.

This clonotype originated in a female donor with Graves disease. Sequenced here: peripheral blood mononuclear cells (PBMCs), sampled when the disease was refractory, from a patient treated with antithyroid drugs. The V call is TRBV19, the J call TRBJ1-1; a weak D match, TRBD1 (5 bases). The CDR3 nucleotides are TGTGCCAGTAGTATTTCAGGGAGGACGACTGAAGCTTTCTTT. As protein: CASSISGRTTEAFF.